Included here is one T cell receptor (beta chain) sequence, with context. Its antigen is unidentified. The study ran the assay at deep level. Repertoires were generated with immunoSEQ multiplex PCR, while TCRdb's copy carries only in-frame clones and drops some. The sample carries some 2 million clones, about 95% recorded once. As defined, naive CD8 cells were CD45RO-negative and positively selected for CCR7, with terminally differentiated effector memory CD45RA+ cells excluded. The germline V and J ends were trimmed by 3 bases and 7 bases, with 16 bases remaining between them. The CDR3 is made up of 14 amino acids. Germline loops: CDR1 SGHTA, CDR2 FQGNSA. These data originate in a study of shared clonotypes between healthy human individuals. Study-wide points: Rarefaction gave evidence that sorted-subset sequencing remained incomplete despite large depth. Relative to memory subsets, naive subsets generally showed larger estimated richness.

The chain uses TRBV7-2 and TRBJ2-7; D is unclear. The TCR sequence derives from a man younger than 35 in good health. The specimen was naive CD8+ T cells sorted from blood. The CDR3 sequence is CASSFGVGRLEQYF. The CDR3 DNA sequence: TGTGCCAGCAGCTTTGGGGTCGGCAGACTTGAGCAGTACTTC.